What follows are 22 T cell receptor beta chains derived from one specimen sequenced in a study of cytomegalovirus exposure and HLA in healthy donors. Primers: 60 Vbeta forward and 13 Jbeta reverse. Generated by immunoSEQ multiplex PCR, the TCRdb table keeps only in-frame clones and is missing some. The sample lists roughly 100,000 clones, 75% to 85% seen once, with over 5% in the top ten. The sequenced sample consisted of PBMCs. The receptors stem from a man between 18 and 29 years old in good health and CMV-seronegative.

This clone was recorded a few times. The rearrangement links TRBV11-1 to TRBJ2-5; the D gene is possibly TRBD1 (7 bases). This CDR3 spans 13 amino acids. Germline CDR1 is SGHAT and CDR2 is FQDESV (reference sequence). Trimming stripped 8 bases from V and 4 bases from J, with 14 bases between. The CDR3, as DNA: TGTGCCAGCCGCGGGACAGCTTTAGAGACCCAGTACTTC. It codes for CASRGTALETQYF.

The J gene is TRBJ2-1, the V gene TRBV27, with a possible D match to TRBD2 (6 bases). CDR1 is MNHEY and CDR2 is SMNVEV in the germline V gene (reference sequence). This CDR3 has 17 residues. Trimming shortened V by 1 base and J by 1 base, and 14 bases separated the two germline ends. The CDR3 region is CASSLFVTRGSYNEQFF. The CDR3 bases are TGTGCCAGCAGTTTATTCGTGACCCGGGGGTCCTACAATGAGCAGTTCTTC.

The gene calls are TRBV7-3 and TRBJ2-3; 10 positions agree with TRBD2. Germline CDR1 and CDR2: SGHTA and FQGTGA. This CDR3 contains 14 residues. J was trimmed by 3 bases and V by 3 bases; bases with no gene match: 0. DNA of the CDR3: TGTGCCAGCAGCTTGACTAGCGGGACAGATACGCAGTATTTT. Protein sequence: CASSLTSGTDTQYF.

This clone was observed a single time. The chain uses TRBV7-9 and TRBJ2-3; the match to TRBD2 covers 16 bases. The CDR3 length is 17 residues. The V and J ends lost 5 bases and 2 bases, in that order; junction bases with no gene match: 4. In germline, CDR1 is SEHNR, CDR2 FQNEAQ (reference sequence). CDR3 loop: CASSRGLAGGPTDTQYF. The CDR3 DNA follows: TGTGCCAGCAGCCGGGGACTAGCGGGAGGGCCCACAGATACGCAGTATTTT.

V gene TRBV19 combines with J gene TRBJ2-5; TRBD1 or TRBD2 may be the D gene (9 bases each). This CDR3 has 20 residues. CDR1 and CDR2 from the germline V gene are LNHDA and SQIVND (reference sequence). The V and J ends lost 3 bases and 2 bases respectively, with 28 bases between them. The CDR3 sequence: CASSMGQGGLAGSWQETQYF. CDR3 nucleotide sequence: TGTGCCAGTAGTATGGGACAGGGCGGCCTAGCGGGAAGTTGGCAAGAGACCCAGTACTTC. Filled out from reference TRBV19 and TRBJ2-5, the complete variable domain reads DGGITQSPKYLFRKEGQNVTLSCEQNLNHDAMYWYRQDPGQGLRLIYYSQIVNDFQKGDIAEGYSVSREKKESFPLTVTSAQKNPTAFYLCASSMGQGGLAGSWQETQYFGPGTRLLVL.

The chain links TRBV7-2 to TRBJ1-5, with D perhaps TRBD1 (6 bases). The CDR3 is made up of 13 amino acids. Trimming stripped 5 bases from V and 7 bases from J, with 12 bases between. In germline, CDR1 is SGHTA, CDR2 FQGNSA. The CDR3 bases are TGTGCCAGCAGCCTTAATACAGGGCAGCCCCAGCATTTT. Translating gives CASSLNTGQPQHF.

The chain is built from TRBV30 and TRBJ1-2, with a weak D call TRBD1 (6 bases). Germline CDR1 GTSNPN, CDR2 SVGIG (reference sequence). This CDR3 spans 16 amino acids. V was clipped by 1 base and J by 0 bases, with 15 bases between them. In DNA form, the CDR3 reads TGTGCCTGGAGTGCAGGGGCAGGGAGAGCTAACTATGGCTACACCTTC. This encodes CAWSAGAGRANYGYTF.

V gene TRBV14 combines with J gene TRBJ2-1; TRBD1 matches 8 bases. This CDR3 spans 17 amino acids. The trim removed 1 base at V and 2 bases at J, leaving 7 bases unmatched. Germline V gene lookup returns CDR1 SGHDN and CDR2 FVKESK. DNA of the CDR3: TGTGCCAGCAGCCAAGTCCCCGGACAGGGAACCTACAATGAGCAGTTCTTC. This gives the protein CASSQVPGQGTYNEQFF.

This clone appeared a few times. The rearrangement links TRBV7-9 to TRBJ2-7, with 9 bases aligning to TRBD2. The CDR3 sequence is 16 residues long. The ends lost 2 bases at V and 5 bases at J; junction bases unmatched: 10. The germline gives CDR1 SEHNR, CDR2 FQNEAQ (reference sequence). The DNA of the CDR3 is TGTGCCAGCAGCTTATCGGGCGGGGGGGCGATCCACGAGCAGTACTTC. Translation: CASSLSGGGAIHEQYF.

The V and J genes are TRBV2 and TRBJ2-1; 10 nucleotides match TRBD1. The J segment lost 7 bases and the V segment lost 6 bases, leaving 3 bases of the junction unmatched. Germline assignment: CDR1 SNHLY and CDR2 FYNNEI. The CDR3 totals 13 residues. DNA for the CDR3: TGTGCCAGCAGCCGGGACAGGGGTAATGAGCAGTTCTTC. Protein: CASSRDRGNEQFF.

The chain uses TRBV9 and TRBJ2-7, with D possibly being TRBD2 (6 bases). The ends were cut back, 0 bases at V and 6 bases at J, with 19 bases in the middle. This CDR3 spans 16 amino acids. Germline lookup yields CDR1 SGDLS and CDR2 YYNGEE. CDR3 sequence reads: CASSVAAAGTPVEQYF. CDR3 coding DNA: TGTGCCAGCAGCGTAGCCGCCGCAGGGACTCCGGTCGAGCAGTACTTC.

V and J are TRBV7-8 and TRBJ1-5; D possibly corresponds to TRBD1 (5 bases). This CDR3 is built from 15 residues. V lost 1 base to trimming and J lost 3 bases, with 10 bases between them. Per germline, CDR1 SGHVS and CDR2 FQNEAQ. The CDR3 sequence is CASSLGAGLNQPQHF. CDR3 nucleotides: TGTGCCAGCAGCTTAGGGGCAGGGCTCAATCAGCCCCAGCATTTT.

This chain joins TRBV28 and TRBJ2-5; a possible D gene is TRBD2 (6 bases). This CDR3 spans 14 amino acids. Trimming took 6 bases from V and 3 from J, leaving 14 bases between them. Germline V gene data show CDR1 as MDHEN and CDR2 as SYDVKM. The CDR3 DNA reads TGTGCCAGCAGAACCGGGACTCCTAAAGAGACCCAGTACTTC. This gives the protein CASRTGTPKETQYF.

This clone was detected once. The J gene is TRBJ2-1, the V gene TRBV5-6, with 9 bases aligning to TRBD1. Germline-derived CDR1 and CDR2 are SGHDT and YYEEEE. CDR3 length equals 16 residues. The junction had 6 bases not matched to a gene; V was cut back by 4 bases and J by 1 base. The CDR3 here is CASSVQGARSYNEQFF. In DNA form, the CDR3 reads TGTGCCAGCAGCGTACAGGGGGCTCGGTCCTACAATGAGCAGTTCTTC.

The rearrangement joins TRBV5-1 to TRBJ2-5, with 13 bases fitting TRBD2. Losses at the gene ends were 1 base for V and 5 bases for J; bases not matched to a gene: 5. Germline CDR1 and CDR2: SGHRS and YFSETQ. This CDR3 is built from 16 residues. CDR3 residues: CASSLTSGRAEETQYF. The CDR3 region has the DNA TGCGCCAGCAGCTTGACTAGCGGGAGGGCCGAGGAGACCCAGTACTTC.

The CDR3 coding sequence is TGTGCCAGCAGTTTATCGGAGGCTCTGGACAATGAGCAGTTCTTC. It encodes CASSLSEALDNEQFF. V is TRBV27 and J is TRBJ2-1; D may be TRBD2 (5 bases). V dropped 0 bases and J dropped 5 bases, with 11 bases sitting between them. The CDR3 is 15 residues long. Germline CDR1 and CDR2: MNHEY and SMNVEV (reference sequence).

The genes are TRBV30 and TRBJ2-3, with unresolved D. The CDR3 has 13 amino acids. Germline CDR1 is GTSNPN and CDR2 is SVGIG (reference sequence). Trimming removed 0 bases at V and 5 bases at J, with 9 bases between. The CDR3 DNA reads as TGTGCCTGGAGTGTACGAACGGGAGATACGCAGTATTTT. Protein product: CAWSVRTGDTQYF.

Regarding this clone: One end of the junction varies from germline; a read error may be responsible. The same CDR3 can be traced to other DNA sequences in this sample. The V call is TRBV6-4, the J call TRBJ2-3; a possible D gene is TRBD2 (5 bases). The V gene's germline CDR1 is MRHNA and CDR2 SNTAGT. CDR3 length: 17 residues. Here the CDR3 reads CASSDSSLDSHTDTQYF. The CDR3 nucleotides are TGTGCCAGCAGCGACTCGAGCCTGGACTCACACACAGATACGCAGTATTTT.

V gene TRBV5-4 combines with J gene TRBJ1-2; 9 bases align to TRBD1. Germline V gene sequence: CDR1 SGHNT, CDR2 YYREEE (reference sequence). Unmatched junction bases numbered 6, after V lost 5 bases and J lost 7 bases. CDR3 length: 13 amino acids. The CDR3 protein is CASRIQGAGGYTF. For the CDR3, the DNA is TGTGCCAGCAGAATACAGGGGGCCGGTGGCTACACCTTC.

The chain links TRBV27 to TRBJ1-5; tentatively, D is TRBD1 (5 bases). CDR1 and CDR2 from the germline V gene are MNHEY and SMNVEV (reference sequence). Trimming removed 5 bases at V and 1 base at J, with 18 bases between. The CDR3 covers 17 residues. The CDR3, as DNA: TGTGCCAGCAGTCCCCGGGCGGGGGGGTCGAGCAATCAGCCCCAGCATTTT. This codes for CASSPRAGGSSNQPQHF.

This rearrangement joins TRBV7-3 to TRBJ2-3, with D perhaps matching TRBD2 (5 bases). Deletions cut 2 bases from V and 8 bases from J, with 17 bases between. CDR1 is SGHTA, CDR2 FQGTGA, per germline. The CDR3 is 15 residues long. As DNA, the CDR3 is TGTGCCAGCAGCTTACTCGGCACGGGGATCGGTACGCAGTATTTT. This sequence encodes CASSLLGTGIGTQYF.

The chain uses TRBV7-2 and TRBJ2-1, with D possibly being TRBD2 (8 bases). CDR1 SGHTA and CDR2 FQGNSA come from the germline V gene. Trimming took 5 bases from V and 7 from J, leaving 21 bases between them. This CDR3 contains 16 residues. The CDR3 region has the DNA TGTGCCAGCAGCAGACAGGGCGGACTAGCCCGGAATGAGCAGTTCTTC. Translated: CASSRQGGLARNEQFF.